The clone carrying this T cell receptor beta chain was detected ten times or more. The antigen remains undetermined. This sample was taken from a study of glioma-infiltrating T cells. Points from the study as a whole: Tissue-blood divergence was below expectation in non-neoplastic patients, above in gliomas. Tissue and blood shared very few CDR3 sequences.

The V segment lost 2 bases and the J segment 4 bases; nucleotides outside the gene matches: 9. CDR3 size: 15 residues. The germline V gene encodes CDR1 DFQATT and CDR2 SNEGSKA (reference sequence). Using RNA template, CDR3s of TCR alpha and beta were amplified with iRepertoire arm-PCR. One-step reverse transcription and amplification started from roughly 100-400 ng of tissue mRNA or PBMC total RNA. TCRdb ran MiXCR on the multiplex PCR reads and lists one entry per CDR3 protein. The table records roughly 120,000 distinct CDR3 sequences, 23% of them present only once. Sequencing was done on a sample of glioma tissue, nonneoplastic brain tissue, or PBMCs (not recorded which). The TCR was taken from a human donor with low-grade glioma or glioblastoma, undergoing nonglioma brain surgery, or in good health (not recorded which). This chain uses TRBV20-1 with TRBJ2-3; 7 nucleotides line up with TRBD2. The CDR3 sequence: CSARIGGSASDTQYF. CDR3 sequence (DNA): TGCAGTGCTAGAATCGGCGGGAGTGCCTCAGATACGCAGTATTTT.